This T cell receptor beta chain was retrieved from a study of T cells after somatic rescue of genetic block. The repertoire was sequenced with immunoSEQ multiplex PCR; TCRdb's copy has only in-frame clones and lacks some. The sample holds 65,000 to 70,000 clones, around 90% seen once. V dropped 0 bases and J dropped 1 base, with 14 bases sitting between them. CDR1 MNHEY and CDR2 SMNVEV come from the germline V gene (reference sequence). The CDR3 loop spans 17 amino acids. The clonotype was recovered from a man aged 35-49 years. The chain uses TRBV27 and TRBJ2-3; TRBD2 might be the D (5 bases). The sequencing input was peripheral blood mononuclear cells (PBMCs). The CDR3 coding sequence is TGTGCCAGCAGTTTATCGGCGGGCGGATACGGCACAGATACGCAGTATTTT. It yields the protein CASSLSAGGYGTDTQYF.